One T cell receptor beta chain is described in this entry. Germline V gene lookup returns CDR1 MRHNA and CDR2 SNTAGT. The CDR3 runs 11 residues. The V end lost 5 bases, the J end lost 8 bases, and 7 bases lay between the germline ends. These data come from a study of blood T cell repertoires in COVID-19. For the study at large: Acute-phase and convalescent COVID-19 samples originated in the United States, Italy and Spain. PBMCs, B-cell-depleted T cells, or T cells provided the cDNA or gDNA that made up the material.

In the authors' workflow: The assay estimated nucleated cells by amplifying reference gene primers. The repertoire was sequenced with immunoSEQ multiplex PCR; TCRdb's copy has only in-frame clones and lacks some. D and trimming were read from the DNA, whereas the V and J calls and clone size are those reported in that table. The table lists approximately 150,000 clones, roughly 87% of them singletons. Sequenced input: peripheral blood. The chain employs TRBV6-4 and TRBJ2-1; D possibly corresponds to TRBD2 (6 bases). This receptor was taken from a woman in her forties or fifties with acute or convalescent COVID-19. The chain's CDR3 is CASSRGYEQFF. Here the CDR3 DNA reads TGTGCCAGCAGTCGGGGGTATGAGCAGTTCTTC.